The text below deals with one T cell receptor beta chain. V was pared by 3 bases and J by 1 base, with 10 bases between. Germline V gene data show CDR1 as LNHDA and CDR2 as SQIVND (reference sequence). This CDR3 comprises 15 residues. The sample comes from a study of blood T cell repertoires in COVID-19. Looking at the study overall: Collection of acute and convalescent COVID-19 samples took place in the United States, Italy and Spain. The analysed material was cDNA or gDNA that came from T cells, B-cell-depleted T cells, or PBMCs.

Seattle-derived patients entered the study during active infection and were followed longitudinally. In the original workflow: Amplification of reference gene primers was used by the study to estimate nucleated cell counts. Method: immunoSEQ multiplex PCR; TCRdb's copy keeps in-frame clones and lacks some. V, J and clone size were drawn from that table, and D and trimming were deduced from the DNA. The top ten hold more than 0.7% of the sample, which has under 250,000 clones, about 93% seen once. Material: peripheral blood. This rearrangement joins TRBV19 to TRBJ1-5, with TRBD1 as a possible D gene (6 bases). This receptor was identified in a man aged 55 to 69 with COVID-19, enrolled during active disease. This CDR3 is CASSMRGASNQPQHF. Written as DNA, the CDR3 is TGTGCCAGTAGTATGCGGGGGGCGAGCAATCAGCCCCAGCATTTT. Filled out from reference TRBV19 and TRBJ1-5, the complete variable domain reads DGGITQSPKYLFRKEGQNVTLSCEQNLNHDAMYWYRQDPGQGLRLIYYSQIVNDFQKGDIAEGYSVSREKKESFPLTVTSAQKNPTAFYLCASSMRGASNQPQHFGDGTRLSIL.